The T cell receptor (beta chain) described here comes from a study of blood T cell repertoires in COVID-19. The CDR3 consists of 15 residues. V lost 3 bases and J 7 bases, leaving 14 bases between the germline ends. The germline gives CDR1 SGDLS, CDR2 YYNGEE. Only in-frame clones appear in the TCRdb table, and some are missing; sequencing was by immunoSEQ multiplex PCR. The sample has under 55,000 clones, around 85% seen once. Sequencing was carried out using peripheral blood. The receptor's source is a human donor in a cohort sampled during active COVID-19. This chain links TRBV9 with TRBJ1-6; the D gene is possibly TRBD1 (6 bases). CDR3: CASSGMDSENSPLHF. As DNA, the CDR3 is TGTGCCAGCAGCGGTATGGACAGCGAAAATTCACCCCTCCACTTT. The variable domain in full, with the rest retrieved from reference TRBV9 and TRBJ1-6, is DSGVTQTPKHLITATGQRVTLRCSPRSGDLSVYWYQQSLDQGLQFLIQYYNGEERAKGNILERFSAQQFPDLHSELNLSSLELGDSALYFCASSGMDSENSPLHFGNGTRLTVT.